This TCR beta chain was recorded in a study of Ad26.COV2.S vaccination and SARS-CoV-2 variants. Trimming removed 2 bases from V and 1 base from J, with 2 bases in between. Germline-derived CDR1 and CDR2 are KGHSH and LQKENI. The CDR3 loop spans 12 amino acids. On this clone itself: Distinct nucleotide sequences in the sample also encode this CDR3.

Treatment specified: around 19 received Ad26.COV2.S at low or high dose, single or two shots; roughly 5 received placebo; per-sample allocation not given. Vaccine and placebo recipients were sampled on day 63 after the first injection. Here immunoSEQ multiplex PCR was the method, and the copy in TCRdb shows in-frame clones only, minus some. The sample lists around 270,000 clones; 87% were seen once. This rearrangement joins TRBV18 to TRBJ1-1, with D unclear. Material: peripheral blood, obtained in a trial of Ad26.COV2.S vaccine versus placebo. This sequence originates from a person between 18 and 59 years old who received the Ad26.COV2.S COVID-19 vaccine or a placebo. CDR3 sequence: CASSPGNTEAFF. In DNA, the CDR3 is TGTGCCAGCTCACCAGGGAACACTGAAGCTTTCTTT.